This T cell receptor (beta chain) appears in the sequencing data of a study of OX40 agonist ivuxolimab in advanced cancers. For the study at large: Patients were dosed intravenously with ivuxolimab at 0.01 to 10 mg/kg every 2 weeks.

V shed 0 bases and J shed 1 base, with 7 bases lying between them. CDR3 length: 14 amino acids. Germline V CDR1 and CDR2: SGDLS, YYNGEE. Assay: immunoSEQ multiplex PCR; the TCRdb copy retains only in-frame clones and omits some. The sample carries roughly 92,000 clones, under 95% recorded once. Systemic immunosuppression or a history of autoimmune disease excluded patients. Study-wide results and limits: By week 6 at 0.1 to 3.0 mg/kg, blood CD4+ and CD8+ T cells had expanded clonally. Some nonresponders additionally presented with little normalized T-cell clonal expansion.

Notes on this clone: Its antigen is unknown.

The sample here was CD4+ or CD8+ T cells sorted from blood, taken in a trial of the OX40 agonist ivuxolimab. V is TRBV9 and J is TRBJ1-1; D unclear. The source of this sequence is an adult with an advanced solid tumor such as melanoma, head and neck, liver or kidney cancer. The CDR3 DNA sequence: TGTGCCAGCAGCGTAGAAGGACGGAACACTGAAGCTTTCTTT. Translated: CASSVEGRNTEAFF.